The rows below give T cell receptor beta chains drawn from one sample of a study of cytomegalovirus exposure and HLA in healthy donors. This table comes from immunoSEQ multiplex PCR, and its TCRdb copy is limited to in-frame clones, with some not included. The sample holds hundreds of thousands of clones, approximately 83% seen once. Sample: PBMCs. Receptor source: a woman in her 30s in good health and CMV-seropositive. The CDR3 runs from the conserved cysteine through the conserved F or W. D genes are given only for firm matches. Clone sizes are given selectively: once, few, many, or a class where the clone is expanded.

d_gene	v_gene	j_gene	abundance	CDR3aa	CDR3nt
.	TRBV9	TRBJ1-2	.	CASSVDRHSNYGYTF	TGTGCCAGCAGCGTCGACAGGCACTCTAACTATGGCTACACCTTC
TRBD1	TRBV19	TRBJ2-7	.	CASSWSDRVGHEQYF	TGTGCCAGTAGTTGGAGCGACAGGGTAGGCCACGAGCAGTACTTC
.	TRBV18	TRBJ2-5	.	CASSVSGDGETQYF	TGTGCCAGCTCAGTATCAGGGGACGGAGAGACCCAGTACTTC
TRBD1	TRBV4-1	TRBJ2-7	.	CASSQGGGQGYEQYF	TGCGCCAGCAGCCAAGGGGGGGGACAGGGGTACGAGCAGTACTTC
TRBD2	TRBV30	TRBJ2-3	.	CAWSEIWTSGIGDTQYF	TGTGCCTGGAGTGAAATATGGACTAGCGGGATAGGAGATACGCAGTATTTT
TRBD2	TRBV2	TRBJ2-5	.	CASIRAGAGQETQYF	TGTGCCAGCATAAGAGCGGGAGCGGGGCAAGAGACCCAGTACTTC
.	TRBV5-1	TRBJ1-5	.	CASSPQGQPQHF	TGTGCCAGCAGCCCGCAGGGGCAGCCCCAGCATTTT
TRBD2	TRBV11-2	TRBJ2-3	.	CASSLGRGLGTDTQYF	TGTGCCAGCAGCTTAGGAAGGGGACTAGGCACAGATACGCAGTATTTT
.	TRBV5-1	TRBJ2-5	.	CASSLVPRETQYF	TGCGCCAGCAGCTTGGTGCCCAGAGAGACCCAGTACTTC
.	TRBV5-1	TRBJ1-1	.	CASSVERGITEAFF	TGCGCCAGCAGCGTTGAACGCGGGATTACTGAAGCTTTCTTT
.	TRBV5-1	TRBJ1-2	.	CASRPTTEGGYTF	TGCGCCAGCAGACCGACCACTGAAGGCGGTTACACCTTC
TRBD1	TRBV15	TRBJ2-1	few	CASSTGYNEQFF	TGTGCCTCCTCGACAGGGTACAATGAGCAGTTCTTC
.	TRBV27	TRBJ2-4	.	CASSFDAPGVNIQYF	TGTGCCAGCAGTTTCGACGCTCCGGGGGTAAACATTCAGTACTTC
.	TRBV2	TRBJ1-2	.	CATLVVGERHYGYTF	TGTGCCACCCTCGTGGTCGGGGAGCGACACTATGGCTACACCTTC
TRBD2	TRBV5-1	TRBJ2-5	.	CASSLFGLEPQETQYF	TGCGCCAGCAGCTTGTTCGGACTAGAACCCCAAGAGACCCAGTACTTC
TRBD1	TRBV2	TRBJ2-2	.	CASSWRTGPGELFF	TGTGCCAGCAGTTGGAGGACAGGACCCGGGGAGCTGTTTTTT
TRBD1	TRBV6-5	TRBJ2-5	.	CASSTGTAPGETQYF	TGTGCCAGCAGTACTGGGACAGCCCCAGGGGAGACCCAGTACTTC
.	TRBV19	TRBJ2-6	.	CASTPEAPPSSGANVLTF	TGTGCCAGTACCCCCGAAGCGCCGCCGAGCTCTGGGGCCAACGTCCTGACTTTC
.	TRBV19	TRBJ2-3	.	CASSIVFSGFPDTQYF	TGTGCCAGTAGTATTGTTTTCTCGGGGTTCCCAGATACGCAGTATTTT
.	TRBV5-1	TRBJ2-5	.	CASSLPRDSLQETQYF	TGCGCCAGCAGCTTGCCCCGAGACAGCCTCCAAGAGACCCAGTACTTC
TRBD1	TRBV18	TRBJ1-2	.	CASTGQLSLGYGYTF	TGTGCCAGCACGGGACAGCTCAGCCTTGGCTATGGCTACACCTTC
TRBD2	TRBV2	TRBJ2-1	.	CASGGLAGGNEQFF	TGTGCCAGCGGGGGGCTAGCGGGAGGCAATGAGCAGTTCTTC
.	TRBV5-4	TRBJ1-1	few	CASSLDLRTEAFF	TGTGCCAGCAGCTTGGATTTGCGCACTGAAGCTTTCTTT
TRBD2	TRBV11-3	TRBJ2-7	once	CASSPQSASGRYEQYF	TGTGCCAGCAGCCCCCAATCGGCTAGCGGGAGATACGAGCAGTACTTC
.	TRBV5-1	TRBJ1-1	few	CASSLGTTSEAFF	TGCGCCAGCAGCTTGGGGACTACGTCTGAAGCTTTCTTT
.	TRBV28	TRBJ2-2	.	CASSLAENTGELFF	TGTGCCAGCAGTTTGGCGGAGAACACCGGGGAGCTGTTTTTT
TRBD1	TRBV18	TRBJ1-5	once	CASSPQQGAPSNQPQHF	TGTGCCAGCTCACCACAGCAGGGGGCGCCTAGCAATCAGCCCCAGCATTTT
TRBD2	TRBV27	TRBJ2-1	.	CASRVGLAANEQFF	TGTGCCAGCAGGGTAGGACTAGCGGCAAATGAGCAGTTCTTC
TRBD1	TRBV9	TRBJ2-2	.	CASSVTGARTGELFF	TGTGCCAGCAGCGTGACAGGGGCGCGCACCGGGGAGCTGTTTTTT
.	TRBV2	TRBJ2-3	.	CASRGTGTSFTDTQYF	TGTGCCAGCAGAGGTACCGGGACATCCTTCACAGATACGCAGTATTTT
.	TRBV5-1	TRBJ1-3	.	CASSLDIISEGYSGNTIYF	TGCGCCAGCAGCTTGGATATCATCTCAGAGGGCTACTCTGGAAACACCATATATTTT
.	TRBV5-1	TRBJ2-1	.	CASSLRGEGEQFF	TGCGCCAGCAGCTTAAGGGGGGAGGGTGAGCAGTTCTTC
.	TRBV19	TRBJ1-1	.	CASSALGTLGAEAFF	TGTGCCAGTAGTGCCCTGGGGACTCTCGGGGCTGAAGCTTTCTTT
TRBD2	TRBV27	TRBJ2-1	.	CASSYGGNNEQFF	TGTGCCAGCAGTTACGGGGGGAATAATGAGCAGTTCTTC
TRBD1	TRBV5-1	TRBJ2-6	.	CASSVGQGGAGANVLTF	TGCGCCAGCAGCGTGGGACAGGGGGGCGCTGGGGCCAACGTCCTGACTTTC